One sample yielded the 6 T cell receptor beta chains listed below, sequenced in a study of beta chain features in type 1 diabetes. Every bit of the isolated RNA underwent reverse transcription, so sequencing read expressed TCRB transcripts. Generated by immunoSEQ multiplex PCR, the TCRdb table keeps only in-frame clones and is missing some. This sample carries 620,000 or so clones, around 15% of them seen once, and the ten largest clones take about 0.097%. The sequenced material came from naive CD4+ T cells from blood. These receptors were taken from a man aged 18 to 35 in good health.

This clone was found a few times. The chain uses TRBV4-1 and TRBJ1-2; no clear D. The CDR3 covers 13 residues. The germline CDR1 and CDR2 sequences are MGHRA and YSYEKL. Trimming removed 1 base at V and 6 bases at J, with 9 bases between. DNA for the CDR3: TGCGCCAGCAGCCAAGCGTGGAAGGATGGCTACACCTTC. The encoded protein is CASSQAWKDGYTF.

The CDR3 spells CASSFQGRHEQYF. CDR3 DNA sequence: TGCGCCAGCAGCTTTCAGGGCAGGCACGAGCAGTACTTC. The chain carries TRBV5-1 and TRBJ2-7; tentatively, D is TRBD1 (5 bases). CDR1 and CDR2 from the germline V gene are SGHRS and YFSETQ. Trimming pared 2 bases from V and 5 bases from J, leaving 11 bases between. The CDR3 length is 13 residues.

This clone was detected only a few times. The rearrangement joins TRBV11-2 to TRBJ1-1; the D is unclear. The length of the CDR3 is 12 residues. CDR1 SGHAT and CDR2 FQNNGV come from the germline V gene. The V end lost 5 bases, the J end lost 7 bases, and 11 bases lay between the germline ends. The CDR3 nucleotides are TGTGCCAGCAGCCGCTCCGGGGTTGAAGCTTTCTTT. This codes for CASSRSGVEAFF.

This chain's CDR3 is CSVGPRAAQFF. In DNA form, the CDR3 reads TGCAGCGTTGGTCCGAGAGCGGCGCAGTTCTTC. The chain carries TRBV29-1 and TRBJ2-1, with a possible D match to TRBD2 (5 bases). V gave up 4 bases and J gave up 12 bases, with 13 bases separating them. The CDR3 covers 11 residues. From germline, CDR1 is SQVTM and CDR2 ANQGSEA.

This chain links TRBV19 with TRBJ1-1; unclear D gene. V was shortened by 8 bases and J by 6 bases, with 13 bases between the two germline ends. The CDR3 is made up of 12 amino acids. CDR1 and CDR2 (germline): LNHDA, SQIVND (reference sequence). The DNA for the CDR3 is TGTGCCAGTTCGACCCGGCGGTCTGAAGCTTTCTTT. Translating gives CASSTRRSEAFF.

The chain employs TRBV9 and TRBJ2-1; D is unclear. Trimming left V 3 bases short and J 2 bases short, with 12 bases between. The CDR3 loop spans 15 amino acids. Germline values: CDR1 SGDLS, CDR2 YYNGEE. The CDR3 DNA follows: TGTGCCAGCAGCGGATCTCTAAGGGCCTACAATGAGCAGTTCTTC. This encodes CASSGSLRAYNEQFF.